This TCR beta chain was documented in a study of shared clonotypes between healthy human individuals. Assay: immunoSEQ multiplex PCR; the TCRdb copy retains only in-frame clones and omits some. The sample lists 2 million to 3 million clones, approximately 92% occurring once. Sequencing used naive CD4+ T cells sorted from blood. Subset noted: CD45RA+ positively selected. The TCR comes from a man between 18 and 35 years old in good health.

The CDR3 region is CASSKTRDRRPNYGYTF. For the CDR3, the DNA is TGTGCCAGCAGCAAAACCCGGGACCGACGACCTAACTATGGCTACACCTTC. The rearrangement uses TRBV11-2 and TRBJ1-2, with D maybe TRBD1 (5 bases). CDR1 and CDR2 from the germline V gene are SGHAT and FQNNGV. The CDR3 covers 17 residues. V was pared by 5 bases and J by 0 bases, with 19 bases between.